Sequencing of this T cell receptor (beta chain) was carried out in a study of T-cell reconstitution after alpha-beta-depleted transplantation in children. Whole-study results and caveats: The main origin of T-cell counts and diversity one year after transplant was newly produced T cells. At around two months after transplant, the alpha-beta T cells were reportedly derived from several hundred expanded clones that came from non-depleted graft cells.

The sample holds many counts of this clonotype. Its antigen is still unknown. Researchers prepared the TCRbeta library using unique molecular identifiers, the study reports. One entry per CDR3 protein, called by TCRdb with MiXCR from the PCR reads. Among hundreds of thousands of distinct CDR3 sequences listed, under 15% were seen once. The V end was cut by 6 bases, the J end by 6 bases, with 21 bases between. The CDR3 is made up of 15 amino acids. Germline V gene sequence: CDR1 DFQATT, CDR2 SNEGSKA (reference sequence). The chain carries TRBV20-1 and TRBJ2-1; D perhaps matches TRBD2 (5 bases). Material: PBMCs, obtained before TCRalphabeta/CD19-depleted stem cell transplant. This TCR was recovered from a girl under 10 years old with congenital amegakaryocytic thrombocytopenia, due to receive a stem cell transplant. Here the CDR3 reads CSASDVRRSGNEQFF. CDR3 nucleotide sequence: TGCAGTGCCAGTGACGTAAGGAGGTCTGGCAATGAGCAGTTCTTC.